This note documents a single TCR beta chain sequence. As yet, its antigen is unknown. This sample is drawn from a study of cytomegalovirus exposure and HLA in healthy donors. The PCR used 60 Vbeta and 13 Jbeta primers. The protocol was immunoSEQ multiplex PCR, while the TCRdb copy is restricted to in-frame clones and leaves out a portion. The sample carries about 76,000 clones, roughly 73% recorded once. The study, taken as a whole, reports: Immune exposure information comprised only CMV serostatus.

The CDR3 spans 16 residues. The germline V gene has CDR1 MGHRA and CDR2 YSYEKL. V lost 0 bases to trimming and J lost 2 bases; unmatched junction nucleotides: 6. This receptor was obtained from a woman between 40 and 55 years old in good health and CMV-seropositive. The chain joins TRBV4-1 to TRBJ2-7; the match to TRBD2 covers 8 bases. Sequencing was carried out using PBMCs. The DNA for the CDR3 is TGCGCCAGCAGCCAAGAATCACTAGCGGTGACCTACGAGCAGTACTTC. This codes for CASSQESLAVTYEQYF.